A selection of T cell receptor beta chains follows, all from one sample in a study of technical replicates of blood from a few donors. Clones were sequenced by immunoSEQ multiplex PCR, and TCRdb holds only the in-frame ones, with some missing. The sample holds about 83,000 clones; roughly 96% are singletons and the top ten take around 0.28%. The sequencing sample was made of T cells isolated from PBMCs. The receptor source for this set is a human donor in good health. Both conserved end residues are part of each CDR3. Each record gives: D gene, clone size, J gene, V gene, CDR3 DNA, CDR3 protein. D genes are given only for firm matches. Size is omitted from some rows. Given values are once, few, many or a class for expanded clones.

- | once | TRBJ2-1 | TRBV9 | TGTGCCAGCAGCCCACGGGGGAGTGTTCTGGATGAGCAGTTCTTC | CASSPRGSVLDEQFF
- | once | TRBJ1-1 | TRBV2 | TGTGCCAGCGGACGACAGACGAACACTGAAGCTTTCTTT | CASGRQTNTEAFF
- | - | TRBJ2-7 | TRBV7-3 | TGTGCCAGCAGGCCCGACGCAGGAGGTCCTTACGAGCAGTACTTC | CASRPDAGGPYEQYF
TRBD1 | - | TRBJ2-7 | TRBV5-1 | TGCGCCAGCAGCTTCCGAGACAGGGTTAACTACGAGCAGTACTTC | CASSFRDRVNYEQYF
- | - | TRBJ2-4 | TRBV2 | TGTGCCAGCAGTGACCTAGGAGGGCTAGCCAAAAACATTCAGTACTTC | CASSDLGGLAKNIQYF
- | - | TRBJ1-2 | TRBV11-2 | TGTGCCAGCAGCCCATTCAACTATGGCTACACCTTC | CASSPFNYGYTF
- | - | TRBJ2-2 | TRBV12-5 | TGTGCTAGTGGTTTTTCTCCGGGAGTCACCGGGGAGCTGTTTTTT | CASGFSPGVTGELFF
- | once | TRBJ2-1 | TRBV2 | TGTGCCAGCAGTGTCATGGGAACTAGCTCCTACAATGAGCAGTTCTTC | CASSVMGTSSYNEQFF
- | - | TRBJ1-1 | TRBV7-9 | TGTGCCAGCAGCCCGCAGGGGACGGGTGAAGCTTTCTTT | CASSPQGTGEAFF
- | - | TRBJ1-2 | TRBV27 | TGTGCCAGCAGTTTTCTCCCAATCAGTTATGGCTACACCTTC | CASSFLPISYGYTF
- | - | TRBJ1-1 | TRBV6-5 | TGTGCCACCGGTGGACAGATGAACACTGAAGCTTTCTTT | CATGGQMNTEAFF
- | - | TRBJ1-5 | TRBV6-1 | TGTGCCAGCAGCTTCTATAGCAATCAGCCCCAGCATTTT | CASSFYSNQPQHF
- | - | TRBJ1-1 | TRBV7-9 | TGTGCCAGCAGCTTAATTTCAGCTGAAGCTTTCTTT | CASSLISAEAFF
TRBD1 | - | TRBJ2-7 | TRBV4-3 | TGCGCCAGCAGCCTACGGACAGGGCTCTACGAGCAGTACTTC | CASSLRTGLYEQYF
- | - | TRBJ1-2 | TRBV6-5 | TGTGCCAGCAGTCCAGGGGTTGGAGGCTACACCTTC | CASSPGVGGYTF
- | - | TRBJ2-1 | TRBV9 | TGTGCCAGCAGCGTAGATCACCTTATCCAGAATGAGCAGTTCTTC | CASSVDHLIQNEQFF
- | - | TRBJ2-7 | TRBV4-3 | TGCGCCAGCAGCCAAGATTCGACAGCTTATTTGTACGAGCAGTACTTC | CASSQDSTAYLYEQYF
- | - | TRBJ2-5 | TRBV11-2 | TGTGCCAGCAGCTTAGCAGGGTCAGTAGGAGAGACCCAGTACTTC | CASSLAGSVGETQYF
TRBD1 | - | TRBJ1-2 | TRBV5-1 | TGCGCCAGCAGCTTCGGGACAGGGGCCTTGGGTGGCTACACCTTC | CASSFGTGALGGYTF
- | - | TRBJ2-7 | TRBV11-2 | TGTGCCAGCAGCTTAGAATCGGTCTATTCCTACGAGCAGTACTTC | CASSLESVYSYEQYF
TRBD1 | once | TRBJ2-1 | TRBV7-9 | TGTGCCAGCAGCCCCGGGACAGGAACCTACAATGAGCAGTTCTTC | CASSPGTGTYNEQFF
- | - | TRBJ2-3 | TRBV14 | TGTGCCAGCAGCCCCTATCTCAACACAGATACGCAGTATTTT | CASSPYLNTDTQYF
- | - | TRBJ1-1 | TRBV11-3 | TGTGCCAGCAGCTTAAGGGGTCTGGAAACTGAAGCTTTCTTT | CASSLRGLETEAFF
- | - | TRBJ1-1 | TRBV5-6 | TGTGCCAGCAGCTTGGCAGGGGCTCTGGACACTGAAGCTTTCTTT | CASSLAGALDTEAFF
TRBD2 | - | TRBJ2-2 | TRBV11-2 | TGTGCCAGCAGCCAACTAGCGGGAGGGGCGGGGACCGGGGAGCTGTTTTTT | CASSQLAGGAGTGELFF
- | - | TRBJ1-5 | TRBV7-9 | TGTGCCAGCAGCCCATCGGGGGGGTCCCTATATAGCAATCAGCCCCAGCATTTT | CASSPSGGSLYSNQPQHF
- | - | TRBJ1-5 | TRBV7-2 | TGTGCCAGCAGCTTAGCTGGCCATCAGCCCCAGCATTTT | CASSLAGHQPQHF
TRBD1 | - | TRBJ2-7 | TRBV2 | TGTGCCAGCAGTGGGTTGGGACAGGTAACCTACGAGCAGTACTTC | CASSGLGQVTYEQYF
TRBD2 | - | TRBJ2-7 | TRBV7-8 | TGTGCCAGCAGCTTACTAGCGGGATACTACGAGCAGTACTTC | CASSLLAGYYEQYF
TRBD2 | - | TRBJ2-1 | TRBV11-2 | TGTGCCAGCAGCTCTTTACGCGGGGGCTCCTACAATGAGCAGTTCTTC | CASSSLRGGSYNEQFF
- | - | TRBJ2-5 | TRBV4-1 | TGCGCCAGCAGCCAACCAATGGAGACCCAGTACTTC | CASSQPMETQYF
- | - | TRBJ2-2 | TRBV5-6 | TGTGCCAGCAGCTTAATAGGGGGTAACGGGGAGCTGTTTTTT | CASSLIGGNGELFF
- | - | TRBJ2-7 | TRBV7-9 | TGTGCCAGCAGCTTAGACTACTACGAGCAGTACTTC | CASSLDYYEQYF
- | - | TRBJ1-2 | TRBV6-5 | TGTGCCAGCAGGAACGGGGAGTACTATGGCTACACCTTC | CASRNGEYYGYTF
- | - | TRBJ1-2 | TRBV9 | TGTGCCAGCAGCGTAGAGGCCCAGGGGTGGTCGTTCGGCTACACCTTC | CASSVEAQGWSFGYTF
- | - | TRBJ1-3 | TRBV2 | TGTGCCAGCAGCGCGGAGGGGAGTTCTGGAAACACCATATATTTT | CASSAEGSSGNTIYF
TRBD1 | - | TRBJ2-7 | TRBV27 | TGTGCCAGCAGTTTATCCCCGGGACAGGGTAGAGAGCAGTACTTC | CASSLSPGQGREQYF
- | few | TRBJ2-1 | TRBV7-3 | TGTGCCAGCAGCTTATGGGGGCAGACAGCGGACAATGAGCAGTTCTTC | CASSLWGQTADNEQFF
TRBD1 | - | TRBJ2-5 | TRBV7-2 | TGTGCCAGCAGCACCGGACAGGATCAGACCCAGTACTTC | CASSTGQDQTQYF
TRBD2 | - | TRBJ2-7 | TRBV7-2 | TGTGCCAGCAGCTGGGCAGGCGTAGCGGGAGTGCACGAGCAGTACTTC | CASSWAGVAGVHEQYF
TRBD1 | - | TRBJ2-2 | TRBV5-1 | TGCGCCAGCGGACAGGGGGCCAGCACCGGGGAGCTGTTTTTT | CASGQGASTGELFF
- | - | TRBJ2-4 | TRBV11-1 | TGTGCCAGCAGCTTGGACAGAAACATTCAGTACTTC | CASSLDRNIQYF
TRBD2 | - | TRBJ2-7 | TRBV5-1 | TGCGCCAGCAGCCGGGGACTAGCGGGTACCTCCTACGAGCAGTACTTC | CASSRGLAGTSYEQYF
- | - | TRBJ1-1 | TRBV5-5 | TGTGCCAGCAGCCGATCCGGGATGCTGAACACTGAAGCTTTCTTT | CASSRSGMLNTEAFF
TRBD2 | - | TRBJ2-7 | TRBV9 | TGTGCCAGCAGCGTAGCGGGAGGAGGCTACGAGCAGTACTTC | CASSVAGGGYEQYF
TRBD2 | - | TRBJ2-2 | TRBV4-2 | TGTGCCAGCAGCCATCTACTAGCGGGAGAGGTCGGGGAGCTGTTTTTT | CASSHLLAGEVGELFF
TRBD2 | - | TRBJ2-3 | TRBV18 | TGTGCCAGCTCACCTAAACTCGCGGGAGAAGATACGCAGTATTTT | CASSPKLAGEDTQYF
- | - | TRBJ1-5 | TRBV30 | TGTGCCTGGAGCCTTTATAGCAATCAGCCCCAGCATTTT | CAWSLYSNQPQHF
- | few | TRBJ2-7 | TRBV7-9 | TGTGCCAGCAGCCCCAAGGGGCCCTACGAGCAGTACTTC | CASSPKGPYEQYF
- | once | TRBJ2-3 | TRBV5-1 | TGCGCCAGCAGCTTGGGACAGGTCACAGATACGCAGTATTTT | CASSLGQVTDTQYF
TRBD1 | few | TRBJ1-1 | TRBV29-1 | TGCAGCGTTGAGGGACAGGGTCACACTGAAGCTTTCTTT | CSVEGQGHTEAFF
- | - | TRBJ2-5 | TRBV6-1 | TGTGCCAGCAGTGCAGGGCGAGAGACCCAGTACTTC | CASSAGRETQYF
- | once | TRBJ2-6 | TRBV19 | TGTGCCAGTAGTCCGTCAGGGTCTGGGGCCAACGTCCTGACTTTC | CASSPSGSGANVLTF
- | - | TRBJ2-3 | TRBV11-1 | TGTGCCAGCAGCTCCACGACAGGAGGCTTCACAGATACGCAGTATTTT | CASSSTTGGFTDTQYF